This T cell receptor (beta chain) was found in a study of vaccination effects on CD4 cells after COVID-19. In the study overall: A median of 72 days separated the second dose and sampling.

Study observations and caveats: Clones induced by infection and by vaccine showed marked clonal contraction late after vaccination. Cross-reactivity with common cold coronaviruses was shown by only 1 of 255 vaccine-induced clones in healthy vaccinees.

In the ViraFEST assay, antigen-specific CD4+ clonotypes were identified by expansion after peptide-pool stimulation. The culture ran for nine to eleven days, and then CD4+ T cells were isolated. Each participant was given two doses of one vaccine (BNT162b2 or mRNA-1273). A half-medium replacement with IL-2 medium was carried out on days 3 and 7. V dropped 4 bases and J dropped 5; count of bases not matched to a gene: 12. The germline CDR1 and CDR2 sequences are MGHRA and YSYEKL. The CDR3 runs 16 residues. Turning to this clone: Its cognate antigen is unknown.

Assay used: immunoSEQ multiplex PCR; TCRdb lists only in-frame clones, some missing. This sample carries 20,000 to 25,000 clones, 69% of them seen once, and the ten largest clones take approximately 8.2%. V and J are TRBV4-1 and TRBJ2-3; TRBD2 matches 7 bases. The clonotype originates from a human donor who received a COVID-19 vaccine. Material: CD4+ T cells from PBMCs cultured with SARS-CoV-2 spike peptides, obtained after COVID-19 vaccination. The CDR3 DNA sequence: TGCGCCAGCAGCCCCTTCGAGCGGGGCCGAGTAGATACGCAGTATTTT. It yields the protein CASSPFERGRVDTQYF.